These 8 T cell receptor beta chains were all obtained from the same sample, sequenced in a study of shared clonotypes between healthy human individuals. The repertoire was sequenced with immunoSEQ multiplex PCR; TCRdb's copy has only in-frame clones and lacks some. Here the sample spans about 820,000 clones, around 93% being singletons. The naive CD8 fraction comprised CD45RO-negative cells positively selected for CCR7 and excluded terminally differentiated effector memory CD45RA+ cells. Material for sequencing was naive CD8+ T cells sorted from blood. The receptors here all came from a young man in good health.

The rearrangement links TRBV20-1 to TRBJ2-3; a possible D gene is TRBD1 (6 bases). The germline CDR1 and CDR2 sequences are DFQATT and SNEGSKA (reference sequence). Trimming took off 5 bases at V and 13 bases at J, with 13 bases between the two ends. The CDR3 spans 10 residues. CDR3 DNA sequence: TGCAGTGCTCTAAGGGGGAGTAAGTATTTT. Translating it yields CSALRGSKYF.

The CDR3 DNA follows: TGTGCCAGCAGTCGACAGACTAATCAGCCCCAGCATTTT. Protein sequence: CASSRQTNQPQHF. The gene calls are TRBV27 and TRBJ1-5; TRBD1 might be the D (5 bases). The germline V gene has CDR1 MNHEY and CDR2 SMNVEV (reference sequence). CDR3 length: 13 residues. V was cut by 5 bases and J by 4 bases, with 9 bases left in between.

This clone has more than one count but fewer than ten. V is TRBV5-5 and J is TRBJ1-1, with TRBD1 as a possible D gene (6 bases). The CDR3 is 13 residues long. The V end lost 6 bases, the J end lost 7 bases, and 16 bases lay between the germline ends. Germline CDR1 reads SGHKS; CDR2 reads YYEKEE (reference sequence). The DNA for the CDR3 is TGTGCCAGCAACGATGGGACAAAAAGTGAAGCTTTCTTT. Amino acids: CASNDGTKSEAFF.

On this clone itself: A read error may explain this, as a much larger clone is one base away. CDR3 residues: CASRGSYEQYF. The CDR3 DNA sequence: TGTGCCAGCAGGGGCTCCTACGAGCAGTACTTC. The chain combines TRBV6-5 with TRBJ2-7; no reliable D call. Per germline, CDR1 MNHEY and CDR2 SVGAGI. The V and J ends lost 6 bases and 0 bases respectively, with 3 bases between them. CDR3 length: 11 amino acids.

V usage is TRBV12-5 and J usage is TRBJ1-1; TRBD1 is a possible D gene (5 bases). Germline-derived CDR1 and CDR2 are LGHNT and FRNRAP. Trimming cost V 5 bases and J 4 bases, with 14 bases left between them. The CDR3 is made up of 14 amino acids. The CDR3 region has the DNA TGTGCTAGTGGTCCTCCTAACAGGACCACTGAAGCTTTCTTT. This sequence encodes CASGPPNRTTEAFF.

The V call is TRBV27, the J call TRBJ2-7, with D perhaps TRBD1 or TRBD2 (6 bases each). CDR1 and CDR2 from the germline V gene are MNHEY and SMNVEV (reference sequence). V lost 4 bases, J lost 0 bases, and 13 bases lay in between. The CDR3 sequence is 15 residues long. The CDR3, as DNA: TGTGCCAGCAGTTCACGGGGGCACAGCTCCTACGAGCAGTACTTC. Translation: CASSSRGHSSYEQYF.

The chain joins TRBV4-3 to TRBJ2-1; unclear D gene. Germline V gene sequence: CDR1 LGHNA, CDR2 YSLEER. The length of the CDR3 is 15 residues. V dropped 3 bases and J dropped 4 bases, with 13 bases sitting between them. In DNA form, the CDR3 reads TGCGCCAGCAGCCATCAGACCACCACTTACAATGAGCAGTTCTTC. This gives the protein CASSHQTTTYNEQFF.

The genes are TRBV7-8 and TRBJ2-1; 7 bases line up with TRBD1. Germline CDR1 SGHVS, CDR2 FQNEAQ. The CDR3 consists of 15 residues. The V segment lost 2 bases and the J segment 7 bases; nucleotides outside the gene matches: 8. CDR3 residues: CASSLIQGTSNEQFF. Here the CDR3 DNA reads TGTGCCAGCAGCTTAATACAGGGGACGTCTAATGAGCAGTTCTTC.